The following is a T cell receptor beta chain sequence with its context. Its antigen is as yet unknown. This sample was taken from a study of T cells in narcolepsy. Overall study context: Patients with NT1 or NT2 and healthy control donors were enrolled. Study-wide findings and caveats: Reportedly, autoreactive clonotypes were serially detected in patients' blood but not controls'.

Assay used: immunoSEQ multiplex PCR; TCRdb lists only in-frame clones, some missing. In the table there are about 30,000 clones, approximately 85% of which are singletons. Germline assignment: CDR1 MNHEY and CDR2 SVGAGI. The V gene lost 0 bases and the J gene lost 3 bases, with 14 bases spanning the gap. This CDR3 contains 16 residues. The clonotype originates from a human donor with narcolepsy. Sequenced input: CD45RA- memory CD4+ T cells from PBMCs. J is TRBJ1-1 and V is TRBV6-5, with D tentatively TRBD1 (6 bases). CDR3 DNA sequence: TGTGCCAGCAGTTACTCGGGGCAGGGGTTGGACACTGAAGCTTTCTTT. This gives the protein CASSYSGQGLDTEAFF.